Listed below are T cell receptor beta chains from one sample, sequenced in a study of regulatory T cells in long-lasting Graves disease. One entry per CDR3 protein, called by TCRdb with MiXCR from the multiplex PCR reads. The sample shows 400,000 to 600,000 distinct CDR3 sequences, about 22% of them seen only once. This sample comprised peripheral blood mononuclear cells (PBMCs), obtained when the disease was refractory, from a patient treated with antithyroid drugs. Receptor source: a female donor with Graves disease. Each CDR3 is given without its conserved first and last residue.

J gene,V gene,CDR3 protein
TRBJ2-7,TRBV20-1,SAEQGRGSYEQY
TRBJ2-5,TRBV7-9,ASSPRIEHRTQY
TRBJ2-5,TRBV7-2,ASSPGVGETQY
TRBJ2-2,TRBV19,ASSPRAGTGELF
TRBJ2-2,TRBV7-3,ASSRDFNTGELF
TRBJ2-5,TRBV7-8,ASSLGLRGLGGAQY
TRBJ1-1,TRBV28,ASRRQSTEAF
TRBJ2-1,TRBV28,ASRSSLASNYNEQF
TRBJ1-2,TRBV5-1,ASSLYRGYGYT
TRBJ1-2,TRBV7-2,ASSSSRVSYGYT
TRBJ2-7,TRBV7-9,ASSSKGGGAMYEQY
TRBJ1-5,TRBV19,ASRSRGLDNQPQH
TRBJ2-1,TRBV13,ASSSRKSGGPYNEQF
TRBJ1-2,TRBV28,ASSVSQLFYGNGYT
TRBJ2-3,TRBV20-1,RAPGTEHADTQY
TRBJ2-5,TRBV7-8,ASSLAWGVETQY
TRBJ1-2,TRBV12-5,ASGYGQGQSGYT
TRBJ1-2,TRBV6-1,ASSKTGGDYGYT
TRBJ1-1,TRBV25-1,ASSEDWVTEAF
TRBJ1-3,TRBV19,ASTPSIAGPGPLSGNTIY
TRBJ2-1,TRBV7-8,ASSPTARGSEQF
TRBJ1-1,TRBV20-1,SAKGGSLNTEAF
TRBJ2-3,TRBV28,GASGGGTDTQY
TRBJ2-1,TRBV12-3/TRBV12-4,ASRRTGDYNEQF
TRBJ1-1,TRBV11-2,ASSLTSLNTEAF
TRBJ1-6,TRBV9,ASSAGGALASPLH
TRBJ2-3,TRBV20-1,SASPGQGLDTQY
TRBJ1-2,TRBV20-1,SAFIDRGYGYT
TRBJ1-1,TRBV25-1,ASSEDSGDTEAF
TRBJ1-2,TRBV9,ASSVRGTNLYGYT
TRBJ1-5,TRBV27,ASSFLSLPQH
TRBJ1-2,TRBV28,ASGGPLEGYT
TRBJ2-7,TRBV5-1,ASSSWVVGGHSSYEQY
TRBJ2-3,TRBV27,ASSLSPWTASTDTQY
TRBJ2-6,TRBV5-1,ASSFSLGANVLT
TRBJ1-1,TRBV6-1,ASSEVGWRNTEAF
TRBJ2-7,TRBV19,ASSVLAGDFYEQY
TRBJ1-6,TRBV20-1,SGADRPNSPLH
TRBJ2-5,TRBV14,ASSQDWRQEVETQY
TRBJ2-5,TRBV28,ASSLTLETQY
TRBJ2-7,TRBV10-2,ASSDGGTPYEQY
TRBJ1-2,TRBV11-2,ASSLSGGRDNYGYT
TRBJ1-5,TRBV2,ASSNRKADGPSINQPQH
TRBJ2-7,TRBV7-9,ASSLSFGEVDEQY
TRBJ1-1,TRBV3-1,ASSQDRDRGRKDEAF